The clone carrying this TCR beta chain has just a few counts. Its antigen is unidentified. The data derive from a study of response to subunit inactivated influenza vaccine. TCRdb re-called the RT-PCR reads with MiXCR, one entry per CDR3 protein. The sample contains under 800,000 distinct CDR3 sequences, around 13% of which appear only once. General study points: Seasonal influenza vaccination, on each occasion, was suggested by the authors to recruit few new T cells.

This TCR was recovered from a man in his forties or fifties who received an inactivated influenza vaccine. This specimen consisted of PBMCs from blood, obtained 14 to 15 days before vaccination.

CDR3 region: CASSDQGIPDTQYF. The CDR3 DNA is TGTGCCAGCAGTGACCAGGGTATTCCAGATACGCAGTATTTT. The genes are TRBV2 and TRBJ2-3; tentatively, D is TRBD1 (5 bases). Germline assignment: CDR1 SNHLY and CDR2 FYNNEI. V was cut by 3 bases and J by 4 bases, with 11 bases left in between. CDR3 length: 14 residues.